This entry is about one T cell receptor (beta chain). The antigen remains undetermined. These data are taken from a study of cytomegalovirus exposure and HLA in healthy donors. Study information: Among the approximately 430 donors who were genotyped, around 77% fell in the genetic ancestry cluster that is associated with self-reported Caucasian donors.

The PCR ran on 60 Vbeta and 13 Jbeta primers. Sequenced by immunoSEQ multiplex PCR; TCRdb stores in-frame clones only, minus some. This repertoire includes 50,000 to 55,000 clones. Study-level points and caveats: A few V segments could not be told apart, such as TRBV6-2 and TRBV6-3, and were left out.

The CDR3 spans 15 residues. Germline V gene lookup returns CDR1 MNHEY and CDR2 SVGAGI. After removal of 6 bases from V and 2 bases from J, the junction contained 3 bases not matched to a gene. The sample comprised PBMCs. This chain links TRBV6-5 with TRBJ2-1, with 11 bases matching TRBD2. The receptor's source is a woman in her sixties in good health and CMV-seropositive. The DNA for the CDR3 is TGTGCCAGCAGCCTAGCGGGGGGCCCCTACAATGAGCAGTTCTTC. It translates to CASSLAGGPYNEQFF.